The clone carrying this TCR beta chain has only a few counts. Its antigen is currently unknown. V was clipped by 2 bases and J by 2 bases; unmatched bases: 8. The germline gives CDR1 MGHRA, CDR2 YSYEKL. The CDR3 is 16 amino acids. The data derive from a study of cytomegalovirus exposure and HLA in healthy donors. Vbeta (60) and Jbeta (13) primers were used in the PCR. Assay: immunoSEQ multiplex PCR; the TCRdb copy retains only in-frame clones and omits some. The data show some 150,000 clones, roughly 80% seen once. Notes on the study in general: Later work found most CMV-associated TCR beta chains apparently HLA-restricted.

Sequencing was carried out using PBMCs. V and J are TRBV4-1 and TRBJ2-5, with 7 bases fitting TRBD2. This receptor was taken from a man younger than 45 in good health and CMV-seropositive. For the CDR3, the DNA is TGCGCCAGCAGCCAATTGGGCAGCGGGATACAAGAGACCCAGTACTTC. Amino acid sequence: CASSQLGSGIQETQYF.